This T cell receptor (beta chain) was found in a study of T cells after posttransplantation cyclophosphamide. The CDR3 runs 15 residues. Germline lookup yields CDR1 LNHDA and CDR2 SQIVND (reference sequence). The V and J ends lost 8 bases and 4 bases, in that order; junction bases with no gene match: 11. By sample fraction, this clone is medium-sized. A marrow graft followed busulfan-fludarabine conditioning, with cyclophosphamide on days +3 and +4. Clones were read by immunoSEQ multiplex PCR, and TCRdb kept only the in-frame ones, dropping some. The profile covers about 2,100 clones, none occurring a single time.

The rearrangement joins TRBV19 to TRBJ1-3; 7 bases match TRBD1. The specimen was PBMCs, collected 86 days after allogeneic stem cell transplant with posttransplant cyclophosphamide. This clonotype was sampled from a female patient in her 60s who received an allogeneic stem cell transplant from a related donor and was CMV-positive. Some T cells may be supplied by the graft donor. The CDR3 region is CASHSPRGLGNTIYF. The CDR3 coding sequence is TGTGCCAGTCATTCACCTAGGGGGCTCGGAAACACCATATATTTT.